Below, 10 T cell receptor beta chains from the same sample are listed, as sequenced in a study of early T cells in non-severe SARS-CoV-2 infection. TCRdb re-called the 5' RACE reads with MiXCR, one entry per CDR3 protein. The data contain around 53,000 distinct CDR3 sequences, 7% to 9% of them singletons. Sequencing used whole blood. Receptors originate from an adult who was a healthcare worker with PCR-confirmed SARS-CoV-2 infection or an uninfected control (not recorded which).

Here the CDR3 DNA reads TGTGCCAGCAGCTTGGCCTCGCTAGCGGGGGGGCCCCACAATGAGCAGTTCTTC. This translates into CASSLASLAGGPHNEQFF. The chain links TRBV5-8 to TRBJ2-1; TRBD2 matches 12 bases. The CDR3 has 18 residues. Germline V gives CDR1 SGHTS, CDR2 YDEGEE. J lost 5 bases, V lost 0 bases, and 9 bases had no gene match.

This clonotype was recorded at least ten times. The genes are TRBV29-1 and TRBJ1-5; 7 bases align to TRBD1. Germline V gene data show CDR1 as SQVTM and CDR2 as ANQGSEA. The CDR3 is made up of 14 amino acids. J gave up 3 bases and V 3 bases, and 5 bases lay outside the gene matches. In nucleotides, the CDR3 is TGCAGCGTTGAGGGGGGACAGCTCAATCAGCCCCAGCATTTT. Protein product: CSVEGGQLNQPQHF.

At least ten counts were recorded for this clonotype. The chain uses TRBV7-9 and TRBJ1-5; D perhaps matches TRBD1 (5 bases). The CDR3 sequence is 18 residues long. V was clipped by 1 base and J by 1 base, with 17 bases between them. CDR1 is SEHNR and CDR2 is FQNEAQ in the germline V gene (reference sequence). The CDR3 spells CASSLGDLGGLSNQPQHF. The CDR3 nucleotides read TGTGCCAGCAGCTTAGGCGATCTTGGGGGGTTGAGCAATCAGCCCCAGCATTTT.

This clonotype occurred a few times. The V gene is TRBV7-7, the J gene TRBJ2-7; D gene ambiguous. This CDR3 contains 13 residues. Trimming removed 1 base from V and 0 bases from J, with 4 bases in between. Looked up from germline, CDR1 is SSHAT and CDR2 is FNYEAQ (reference sequence). In DNA form, the CDR3 reads TGTGCCAGCAGCTTAGATCCCTCCTACGAGCAGTACTTC. Its translation is CASSLDPSYEQYF.

This clonotype was found many times. The chain couples TRBV11-1 to TRBJ1-4, with D perhaps TRBD1 (5 bases). Trimming took off 6 bases at V and 4 bases at J, with 21 bases between the two ends. The CDR3 totals 17 residues. The germline gives CDR1 SGHAT, CDR2 FQDESV (reference sequence). This CDR3 is CASRSSSPGRNNEKLFF. The CDR3 region has the DNA TGTGCCAGCAGATCTTCTTCGCCGGGACGGAATAATGAAAAACTGTTTTTT.

This sequence joins TRBV7-2 and TRBJ1-5, with D hard to call. This CDR3 region has 13 residues. Trimming removed 5 bases from V and 0 bases from J, with 5 bases in between. Germline lookup yields CDR1 SGHTA and CDR2 FQGNSA. CDR3 sequence reads: CASSRNSNQPQHF. CDR3 sequence (DNA): TGTGCCAGCAGCCGCAATAGCAATCAGCCCCAGCATTTT.

The rearrangement links TRBV15 to TRBJ2-3, with D perhaps TRBD1 or TRBD2 (5 bases each). The CDR3 has 15 amino acids. V dropped 4 bases and J dropped 2 bases, with 13 bases sitting between them. From germline, CDR1 is LNHNV and CDR2 YYDKDF (reference sequence). DNA of the CDR3: TGTGCCACCAGCACTGGGTCCGGGGCCACAGATACGCAGTATTTT. It encodes CATSTGSGATDTQYF.

This clonotype was counted many times. The chain joins TRBV20-1 to TRBJ2-7, with TRBD1 matching over 9 bases. Trimming removed 3 bases from V and 4 bases from J; junction bases left unmatched: 1. The CDR3 covers 12 residues. The germline V gene encodes CDR1 DFQATT and CDR2 SNEGSKA (reference sequence). The CDR3 DNA reads as TGCAGTGCTAGGACAGGGGGATACGAGCAGTACTTC. Translating gives CSARTGGYEQYF.

This chain uses TRBV5-4 with TRBJ2-2; the match to TRBD1 covers 8 bases. The germline gives CDR1 SGHNT, CDR2 YYREEE (reference sequence). The CDR3 covers 15 residues. V lost 4 bases and J lost 2; bases outside the gene matches: 4. The CDR3 region has the DNA TGTGCCAGCAGCCGACAGGGGACCAACACCGGGGAGCTGTTTTTT. Its protein product is CASSRQGTNTGELFF.

This chain connects TRBV12-3 or TRBV12-4 to TRBJ2-2; D is possibly TRBD1 or TRBD2 (5 bases each). The CDR3 is made up of 14 amino acids. V was pared by 6 bases and J by 4 bases, with 12 bases between. The CDR3 sequence: CASRGMRGTGELFF. CDR3 coding DNA: TGTGCCAGCAGGGGGATGAGGGGCACCGGGGAGCTGTTTTTT.